Shown below are 20 T cell receptor beta chains from a single sample sequenced in a study of T cell responses to AZD1222 COVID-19 vaccine. Repertoires were generated with immunoSEQ multiplex PCR, while TCRdb's copy carries only in-frame clones and drops some. The table shows hundreds of thousands of clones, with under 95% occurring only once. Source: peripheral blood, taken on day 0 of MenACWY control vaccination. The receptors were gathered from an adult in good health.

The chain couples TRBV13 to TRBJ2-1; TRBD1 matches at 7 bases. The junction had 10 bases not matched to a gene; V was cut back by 5 bases and J by 0 bases. This CDR3 is built from 17 residues. The germline V gene has CDR1 PRHDT and CDR2 FYEKMQ (reference sequence). The CDR3 sequence: CASSGGLTGISYNEQFF. Here the CDR3 DNA reads TGTGCCAGCAGCGGGGGCCTGACAGGGATCTCCTACAATGAGCAGTTCTTC.

The chain recombines TRBV21-1 with TRBJ1-1. TRBV21-1 is shown as a pseudogene. The CDR3 totals 14 residues. The CDR3, as DNA: TGTGCCAGCAGCAAAGGGGAGGGGAACACTGAAGCTTTCTTT. Its protein is CASSKGEGNTEAFF.

In this sample, this clone turned up a few times. The chain links TRBV3-1 (or the pseudogene TRBV3-2) to TRBJ1-2, with 11 bases that match TRBD1. The CDR3 is 15 amino acids. CDR1 LGHDT and CDR2 YNNKEL come from the germline V gene (reference sequence). With 1 base clipped from V and 7 bases from J, the junction kept 5 bases outside the gene matches. CDR3 sequence: CASSQVWTGGFGYTF. The CDR3 region has the DNA TGTGCCAGCAGCCAAGTTTGGACAGGGGGCTTTGGCTACACCTTC.

The V call is TRBV4-1, the J call TRBJ1-2, with 9 positions matching TRBD1. With V trimmed by 6 bases and J by 2 bases, 7 bases remained unmatched. CDR3 length: 15 amino acids. Germline CDR1 MGHRA, CDR2 YSYEKL. CDR3 residues: CASSQTGTGNYGYTF. CDR3 in DNA: TGCGCCAGCAGTCAAACCGGGACAGGGAACTATGGCTACACCTTC.

V and J are TRBV18 and TRBJ2-2; D call uncertain. The CDR3 has 15 residues. The V gene's germline CDR1 is KGHSH and CDR2 LQKENI. Trimming cost V 1 base and J 1 base, with 7 bases left between them. The CDR3 sequence is CASSPLSRNTGELFF. The CDR3 DNA reads as TGTGCCAGCTCACCACTCTCCAGGAACACCGGGGAGCTGTTTTTT.

The rearrangement joins TRBV29-1 to TRBJ1-2, with D possibly matching TRBD1 (5 bases). Trimming took 4 bases from V and 5 from J, leaving 8 bases between them. Germline V lookup: CDR1 SQVTM, CDR2 ANQGSEA. This CDR3 region has 11 residues. CDR3 residues: CSVGGQYGYTF. The CDR3 DNA sequence: TGCAGCGTTGGGGGCCAGTATGGCTACACCTTC.

The chain is built from TRBV10-1 and TRBJ2-1; a possible D gene is TRBD2 (6 bases). The ends were cut back, 4 bases at V and 7 bases at J, with 11 bases in the middle. The germline V gene has CDR1 WNHNN and CDR2 SYGVQD (reference sequence). The CDR3 has 13 residues. CDR3 loop: CASSVRGENEQFF. The DNA of the CDR3 is TGCGCCAGCAGTGTGCGGGGAGAGAATGAGCAGTTCTTC.

The chain has TRBV6-1 and TRBJ1-5; weak D call: TRBD1 (5 bases). V was trimmed by 1 base and J by 7 bases, leaving 14 bases between them. The CDR3 is 15 amino acids. Germline V lookup: CDR1 MNHNS, CDR2 SASEGT. The CDR3 coding sequence is TGTGCCAGCAGTGAAGATGGGGCCAACATCCAGCCCCAGCATTTT. Residues: CASSEDGANIQPQHF.

The V call is TRBV9, the J call TRBJ1-6; D might be TRBD1 (5 bases). The CDR3 sequence is 14 residues long. Trimming took off 2 bases at V and 12 bases at J, with 15 bases between the two ends. CDR1 SGDLS and CDR2 YYNGEE come from the germline V gene. CDR3 region: CASSVRGPGGPLHF. In DNA, the CDR3 is TGTGCCAGCAGCGTCCGGGGCCCGGGGGGACCCCTCCACTTT.

The V and J genes are TRBV7-2 and TRBJ1-5; 7 bases map to TRBD1. The CDR3 covers 16 residues. CDR1 and CDR2 (germline): SGHTA, FQGNSA. The V segment lost 2 bases and the J segment 0 bases; nucleotides outside the gene matches: 4. Here the CDR3 reads CASSLRTGISNQPQHF. The CDR3 coding sequence is TGTGCCAGCAGCTTACGGACAGGAATTAGCAATCAGCCCCAGCATTTT.

The CDR3 here is CASSHRDRENGYTF. CDR3 bases: TGTGCCAGCAGTCACCGGGACAGGGAGAATGGCTACACCTTC. This rearrangement joins TRBV2 to TRBJ1-2; 9 nucleotides match TRBD1. The CDR3 spans 14 residues. Germline assignment: CDR1 SNHLY and CDR2 FYNNEI. The V gene end was trimmed by 5 bases and the J gene end by 6 bases; junction bases not matched to a gene: 7.

This clone came up once. The chain couples TRBV10-3 to TRBJ1-2, with D maybe TRBD1 (5 bases). Trimming pared 10 bases from V and 3 bases from J, leaving 15 bases between. The CDR3 has 13 residues. CDR1 and CDR2 from the germline V gene are ENHRY and SYGVKD. DNA of the CDR3: TGTGCCAGGAGAGAGGAGGGACACTATGGCTACACCTTC. It is translated as CARREEGHYGYTF.

The chain carries TRBV5-1 and TRBJ2-1, with D possibly matching TRBD2 (7 bases). From germline, CDR1 is SGHRS and CDR2 YFSETQ. This CDR3 spans 17 amino acids. The V and J ends lost 4 bases and 6 bases respectively, with 23 bases between them. This chain's CDR3 is CASSPSVIPGGGNEQFF. The CDR3 nucleotides read TGCGCCAGCAGCCCTTCTGTGATTCCGGGGGGCGGCAATGAGCAGTTCTTC.

CDR3 amino acids: CASSPRVGGLSYGYTF. In DNA, the CDR3 is TGTGCCAGCAGCCCCCGTGTGGGAGGGCTATCCTATGGCTACACCTTC. The chain has TRBV7-2 and TRBJ1-2; no reliable D call. This CDR3 has 16 amino acids. V gave up 5 bases and J gave up 4 bases, with 20 bases separating them. Germline lookup yields CDR1 SGHTA and CDR2 FQGNSA.

V gene TRBV5-6 combines with J gene TRBJ1-4; D call uncertain. Looked up from germline, CDR1 is SGHDT and CDR2 is YYEEEE. The V gene lost 2 bases and the J gene lost 8 bases, with 7 bases spanning the gap. This CDR3 spans 12 amino acids. CDR3 sequence reads: CASSLYTEKLFF. Here the CDR3 DNA reads TGTGCCAGCAGCTTATATACGGAAAAACTGTTTTTT. The full variable domain, in which reference TRBV5-6 and TRBJ1-4 provide the parts outside the CDR3, is DAGVTQSPTHLIKTRGQQVTLRCSPKSGHDTVSWYQQALGQGPQFIFQYYEEEERQRGNFPDRFSGHQFPNYSSELNVNALLLGDSALYLCASSLYTEKLFFGSGTQLSVL.

The chain carries TRBV18 and TRBJ2-2; D unclear. The CDR3 length is 15 residues. Germline V gene sequence: CDR1 KGHSH, CDR2 LQKENI. V lost 1 base and J 0 bases, leaving 6 bases between the germline ends. This CDR3 is CASSPLPANTGELFF. DNA for the CDR3: TGTGCCAGCTCACCACTACCGGCGAACACCGGGGAGCTGTTTTTT.

The gene calls are TRBV6-1 and TRBJ1-2, with a possible D match to TRBD1 (5 bases). The V end lost 3 bases, the J end lost 2 bases, and 13 bases lay between the germline ends. In germline, CDR1 is MNHNS, CDR2 SASEGT. The CDR3 runs 15 residues. The CDR3 protein is CASSEGGAGNYGYTF. CDR3 in DNA: TGTGCCAGCAGTGAGGGGGGAGCAGGGAACTATGGCTACACCTTC.

The CDR3 nucleotides are TGTGCCAGCAGCTTGAAAATGCACTTAGCACCTGAGCAGTTCTTC. Protein sequence: CASSLKMHLAPEQFF. This rearrangement joins TRBV11-2 to TRBJ2-1, with D unresolved. This CDR3 comprises 15 residues. V gave up 3 bases and J gave up 9 bases, with 18 bases separating them. The germline gives CDR1 SGHAT, CDR2 FQNNGV. The full variable domain, in which reference TRBV11-2 and TRBJ2-1 provide the parts outside the CDR3, is EAGVAQSPRYKIIEKRQSVAFWCNPISGHATLYWYQQILGQGPKLLIQFQNNGVVDDSQLPKDRFSAERLKGVDSTLKIQPAKLEDSAVYLCASSLKMHLAPEQFFGPGTRLTVL.

This chain links TRBV11-2 with TRBJ1-5, with TRBD1 matching over 12 bases. The CDR3 loop spans 15 amino acids. Germline trimming cut 6 bases from V and 7 bases from J; bases unmatched to any gene: 7. In germline, CDR1 is SGHAT, CDR2 FQNNGV. The CDR3 spells CASSRGQGAGQPQHF. The DNA of the CDR3 is TGTGCCAGCAGTAGGGGACAGGGGGCCGGGCAGCCCCAGCATTTT.

The rearrangement links TRBV4-1 to TRBJ1-5; D not certain. The CDR3 sequence is 16 residues long. Germline V gene data show CDR1 as MGHRA and CDR2 as YSYEKL. Trimming pared 0 bases from V and 5 bases from J, leaving 14 bases between. The CDR3 sequence: CASSQDLGSNYQPQHF. CDR3 DNA sequence: TGCGCCAGCAGCCAAGATCTCGGCAGCAACTATCAGCCCCAGCATTTT.